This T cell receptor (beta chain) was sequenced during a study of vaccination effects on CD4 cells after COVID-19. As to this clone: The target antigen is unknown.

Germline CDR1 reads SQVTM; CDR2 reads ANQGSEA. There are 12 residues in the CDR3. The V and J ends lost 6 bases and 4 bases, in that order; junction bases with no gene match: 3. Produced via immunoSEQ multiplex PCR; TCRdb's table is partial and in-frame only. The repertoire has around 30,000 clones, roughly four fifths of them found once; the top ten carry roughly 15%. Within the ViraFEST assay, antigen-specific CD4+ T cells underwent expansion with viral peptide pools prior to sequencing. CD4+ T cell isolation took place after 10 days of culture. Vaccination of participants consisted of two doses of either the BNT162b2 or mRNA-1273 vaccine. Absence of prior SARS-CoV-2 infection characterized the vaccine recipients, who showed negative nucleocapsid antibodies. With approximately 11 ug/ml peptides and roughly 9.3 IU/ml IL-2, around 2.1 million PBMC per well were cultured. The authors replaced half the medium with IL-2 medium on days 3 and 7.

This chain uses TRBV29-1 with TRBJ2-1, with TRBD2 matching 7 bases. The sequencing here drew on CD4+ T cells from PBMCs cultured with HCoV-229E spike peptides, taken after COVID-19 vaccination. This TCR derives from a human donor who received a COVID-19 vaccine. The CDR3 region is CSVGTNYNEQFF. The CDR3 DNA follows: TGCAGCGTGGGGACTAATTACAATGAGCAGTTCTTC.